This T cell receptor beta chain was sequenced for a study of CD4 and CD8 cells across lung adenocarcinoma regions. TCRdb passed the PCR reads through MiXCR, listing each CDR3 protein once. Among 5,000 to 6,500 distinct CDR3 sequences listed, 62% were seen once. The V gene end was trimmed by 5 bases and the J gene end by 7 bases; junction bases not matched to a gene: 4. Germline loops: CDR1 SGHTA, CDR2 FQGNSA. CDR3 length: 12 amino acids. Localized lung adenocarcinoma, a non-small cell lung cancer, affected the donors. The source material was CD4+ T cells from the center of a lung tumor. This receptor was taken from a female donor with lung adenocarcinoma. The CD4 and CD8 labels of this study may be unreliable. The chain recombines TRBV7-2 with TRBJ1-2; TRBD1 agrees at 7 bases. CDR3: CASSGTATGYTF. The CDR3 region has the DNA TGTGCCAGCAGCGGGACAGCGACTGGCTACACCTTC.